The clone carrying this TCR beta chain was seen ten or more times. The antigen is not known. Through Arm-PCR of CDR3 regions and iRepertoire HTBI primers, TCR beta libraries were built. Using its own MiXCR run on the multiplex PCR reads, TCRdb lists one record per CDR3 protein. The sample includes about 210,000 distinct CDR3 sequences, roughly a fifth of them seen just once. This record comes from a study of regulatory T cells in long-lasting Graves disease. General study results and limits: It was possible that the small sample size reduced accuracy. Persistent disease preferred TRBV28, TRBJ1-2 and TRBJ2-5.

Time point specified: newly diagnosed GD, antithyroid drugs for less than 3 months. Generation of the TCR library employed RNA extracted from PBMCs. The CDR3 is 13 residues long. V gave up 4 bases and J gave up 5 bases, with 10 bases separating them. CDR1 is LGHDT and CDR2 is YNNKEL in the germline V gene (reference sequence). The same data also went into a second study, on T cells in Graves' hyperthyroidism and ophthalmopathy. That report adds: The HTBI primer set served for first-round RT-PCR of the TCR CDR3.

The chain joins TRBV3-1 to TRBJ2-3; D might be TRBD1 or TRBD2, each matching 5 bases. The material sequenced was peripheral blood mononuclear cells (PBMCs), taken at new diagnosis, from a patient treated with antithyroid drugs. The sequence derives from a woman younger than 45 with Graves disease. In nucleotides, the CDR3 is TGTGCCAGCAGCCGCAATGGGGGAGATACGCAGTATTTT. Protein product: CASSRNGGDTQYF.